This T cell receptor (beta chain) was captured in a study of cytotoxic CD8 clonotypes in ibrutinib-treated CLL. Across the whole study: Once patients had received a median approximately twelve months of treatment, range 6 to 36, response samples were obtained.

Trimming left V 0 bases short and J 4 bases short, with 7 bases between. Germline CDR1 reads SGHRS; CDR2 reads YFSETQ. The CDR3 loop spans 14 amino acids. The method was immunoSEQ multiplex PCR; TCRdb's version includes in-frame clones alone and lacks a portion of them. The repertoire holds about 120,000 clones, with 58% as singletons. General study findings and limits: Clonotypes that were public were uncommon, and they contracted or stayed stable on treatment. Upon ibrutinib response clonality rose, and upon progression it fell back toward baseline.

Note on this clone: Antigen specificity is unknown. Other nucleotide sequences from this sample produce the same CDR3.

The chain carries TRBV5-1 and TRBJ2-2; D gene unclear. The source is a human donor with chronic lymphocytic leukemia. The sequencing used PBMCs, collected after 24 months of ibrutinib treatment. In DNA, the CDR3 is TGCGCCAGCAGCTTGGTGGTGGTCACCGGGGAGCTGTTTTTT. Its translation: CASSLVVVTGELFF. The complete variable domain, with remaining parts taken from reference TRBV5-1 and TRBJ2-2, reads KAGVTQTPRYLIKTRGQQVTLSCSPISGHRSVSWYQQTPGQGLQFLFEYFSETQRNKGNFPGRFSGRQFSNSRSEMNVSTLELGDSALYLCASSLVVVTGELFFGEGSRLTVL.